A selection of T cell receptor beta chains follows, all from one sample in a study of technical replicates of blood from a handful of donors. Libraries were prepared by immunoSEQ multiplex PCR; TCRdb keeps only in-frame clonotypes and omits some of them. The repertoire holds approximately 76,000 clones, with around 85% as singletons. Input material: PBMCs. Receptor source: a human donor in good health. Some clones in this sample may be carry-over from other donors' samples. Each CDR3 is given with its conserved first and last residue. The D gene is left open where the match is weak.

TRBJ2-3	TRBV7-2	NA	CASSTLTVSTDTQYF
TRBJ1-1	TRBV18	NA	CASSPRFTEAFF
TRBJ2-1	TRBV4-1	TRBD2	CASSHLAGGYNEQFF
TRBJ2-1	TRBV7-6	NA	CASSASWSSYNEQFF
TRBJ2-7	TRBV5-1	NA	CASSLGVLASEQYF
TRBJ2-7	TRBV4-3	NA	CASSQDPRDSYEQYF
TRBJ2-2	TRBV11-3	TRBD1	CASSPEPRQGAHTGELFF
TRBJ1-2	TRBV18	NA	CASSPNTGLNDGYTF
TRBJ2-2	TRBV2	NA	CASKQDTNTGELFF
TRBJ1-1	TRBV14	NA	CASSQDTGTVWTEAFF
TRBJ2-7	TRBV2	TRBD2	CASCLLTSGSGEQYF
TRBJ2-1	TRBV19	TRBD2	CASSGAPGLFYNEQFF
TRBJ1-1	TRBV5-1	NA	CASSLDLGSTEAFF
TRBJ2-1	TRBV19	NA	CASSPRTNPFSGYNEQFF
TRBJ2-7	TRBV7-6	NA	CASSRMLGVSYEQYF
TRBJ2-7	TRBV19	TRBD1	CASSTSGTGPYEQYF
TRBJ2-6	TRBV2	TRBD1	CASSGDRAGANVLTF
TRBJ2-7	TRBV19	TRBD1	CASKGQGAAEQYF
TRBJ2-5	TRBV19	NA	CASSPRGWYQETQYF
TRBJ2-7	TRBV29-1	TRBD2	CSVELAGGPVDEQYF
TRBJ2-1	TRBV7-3	TRBD1	CASSLMGTGRGEQFF
TRBJ2-2	TRBV27	NA	CASSRFRGNTGELFF
TRBJ2-7	TRBV7-9	NA	CASSPSHGEAISYEQYF
TRBJ2-7	TRBV5-1	NA	CASSPLSVYEQYF
TRBJ1-5	TRBV7-8	NA	CASSLFLRHVNQPQHF
TRBJ2-1	TRBV25-1	TRBD2	CASHSSGSYNEQFF
TRBJ2-2	TRBV7-3	TRBD2	CASSSLGTSGEYWDTGELFF
NA	TRBV5-1	TRBD2	CASSLGGTAGYEQYF
TRBJ1-5	TRBV30	NA	CAWSPGVGQPQHF
TRBJ1-2	TRBV5-4	NA	CASSLAGVSPNYGYTF
TRBJ2-7	TRBV15	NA	CATSGQDYEQYF
TRBJ2-1	TRBV15	TRBD2	CATETSGIYNEQFF
TRBJ2-2	TRBV2	NA	CASSYRDTGELFF
TRBJ2-3	TRBV19	NA	CASNHRGEAPVTQYF
TRBJ2-7	TRBV10-3	NA	CAISELVGSHEQYF
TRBJ1-4	TRBV4-2	NA	CASSHATGLNEKLFF
TRBJ2-1	TRBV5-1	NA	CASSPTPTRYNEQFF
TRBJ2-5	TRBV30	TRBD1	CAWRVQGAGETQYF
TRBJ1-1	TRBV29-1	NA	CSVSRLSGTEAFF
TRBJ2-2	TRBV6-5	NA	CASSSWGGNTGELFF